Given below is one TCR beta chain in context. No antigen is known for it. No much larger clone exists at a distance of one base, and base qualities are not known. This entry belongs to a study of cytomegalovirus exposure and HLA in healthy donors (dated by TCRdb to about 2017). Describing the broader study: An earlier analysis of under 600 of the donors reported about 250 Gb of sequence data and approximately 110 million unique TCR beta sequences from 190 million or so T cells. An early release covering 550 to 700 HLA-typed donors comprised about 320 gigabases of sequencing data and tens of millions of unique TCR sequences. Of the approximately 400 genotyped donors, roughly 76% were placed in the genetic ancestry cluster associated with self-reported Caucasian donors. The aim of the study was to test whether cataloging public T cell receptors could identify signatures of past pathogen exposure. Using immunosequencing, the study profiled T cell repertoires from fewer than 700 subjects and related those repertoires to cytomegalovirus serostatus. In addition to the first cohort of 666 subjects, a separate validation cohort of approximately 120 different subjects was used. To predict cytomegalovirus infection status, the study combined high-throughput TCR immunosequencing, statistical association of individual TCRs with disease status, and machine learning. In a later analysis, previously published TCR beta repertoires from 500 to 750 donors were re-analyzed and high-resolution HLA genotyping was added so that TCR occurrence patterns could be studied. The later analysis used no new phenotypic data to find candidate immune exposures, relying instead on TCR beta sequences and their occurrence across donors. An earlier analysis of around 580 of the donors used high-throughput TCR beta sequencing to judge whether each TCR beta V gene segment behaved as functional or pseudogenic. Donor age, sex, ethnicity and CMV serostatus were compiled together with the repertoire data. A later genetic analysis took genome-wide SNP genotypes for about 55% of the roughly 670 donors and used that subset as a discovery cohort. All discovery cohort repertoires had been generated on a single sequencing platform. Both class I and class II loci were covered by HLA typing, at four-digit resolution. The number of donors typed differed by locus, with roughly 620-630 for A, B, C, DRB1 and DQB1, around 520 for DQA1, 606 for DPA1, and under 490 for DPB1. Four or five DR-DQ haplotypes were treated as single units for association and clustering because of strong linkage in the cohort. Among about 400 genotyped donors of the cohort, an average of approximately 220,000 unique TCR beta nucleotide sequences was sequenced per donor, of which about 19% were non-productive. General conclusions and limits of the study: Several of the top co-occurrence clusters appeared to be linked to parvovirus B19, influenza, CMV and Epstein-Barr virus, according to a later analysis. The only immune exposure information available for the cohort was CMV serostatus. A further reported finding was that TCR beta sequences accurately predicted the HLA-A and HLA-B alleles for most subjects in the first cohort. Across donors, most TCR sequences were observed very rarely, whereas some public TCRs were present in many individuals. V-gene and J-gene trimming of TCR beta chains was associated with a missense DCLRE1C variant in a later genetic analysis, and the association was replicated in an independent cohort. Linkage disequilibrium might explain the correlated functional status among segregating V segments, but an unknown experimental factor could not be excluded. The cohort was sequenced for TCR beta chains only, and without alpha or paired-chain data the features that could be detected were limited. In an earlier analysis of roughly 560 of the donors, most TCR beta V segments were observed in productive rearrangements about 90% or about 30% of the time, broadly matching IMGT annotations. Assigning TCR associations to individual alleles was difficult when HLA alleles, especially DR and DQ, strongly co-occurred. In vitro tests confirmed that a few of the cytomegalovirus-associated TCR beta chains recognize cytomegalovirus antigens. Compared with the roughly 700-donor mean, donors in an Asian-associated ancestry cluster had fewer N-insertions in productive TCRs, according to a later genetic analysis. In a later analysis, TCR association rates were found to vary across HLA loci, with the most associated TCRs seen for DRB1 alleles and the fewest for HLA-C alleles. Compared with equally common non-associated chains, HLA-associated TCR beta chains in a later analysis were more clonally expanded and had lower generation probabilities. Because HLA typing was unavailable for some donors at each locus, only the typed subset was used in association tests. The classifier was reported to diagnose cytomegalovirus status with high specificity and sensitivity in both the original cohort and the validation cohort. According to the authors, the approach could potentially be generalized to other disease states and immunological phenotypes. A group of highly shared sequence variants was considered likely to be a technical artifact of the sequencing pipeline. The 87-base-pair reads could not distinguish some IMGT-functional V segments, including TRBV6-2 and TRBV6-3, so those segments were excluded. The presence/absence analyses assumed that sequencing depth was roughly uniform across donors, and that assumption may not be true. Seventeen rarely observed V segments, including chromosome 9 orphons, were excluded from the earlier analysis of some 590 of the donors because counts were too low. Most CMV-associated TCR beta chains appeared to be HLA-restricted in a later analysis, and the HLA associations seemed to be driven largely by CMV exposure. Specific HLA alleles were associated with 15,000 to 20,000 TCR beta sequences at a false discovery rate of 0.05 in a later analysis. The study gave a list of 150 to 200 TCR beta chains associated with cytomegalovirus.

The CDR3 goes from the cysteine to the phenylalanine over 14 residues. Just CDR3 DNA is preserved here, 42 bases in frame from base 1. The junction shows trimming of 0 bases on V and 2 bases on J, plus 8 bases between the germline ends. CDR1 and CDR2 (MNHNS, SASEGT) derive from the germline V gene. Libraries came from the immunoSEQ multiplex PCR assay. For the multiplex PCR, a mixture combining 60 forward primers for TCR Vbeta segments and 13 reverse primers for TCR Jbeta segments was used. Amplification of the CDR3 region of rearranged TCR beta genes was performed with a multiplex PCR assay on genomic DNA. Amplified TCR beta libraries were sequenced as 87-base-pair reads on the Illumina HiSeq System. Per the original workflow: A later analysis tallied around 82 million unique TCR beta chains across the 666 repertoires, and some 12 million of those chains were shared by two or more donors. To remove PCR and sequencing errors, raw reads were error-corrected and collapsed into unique sequences using a nearest-neighbor algorithm that merged closely related sequences. To assign V, D and J gene segments, CDR3 sequences were aligned to IMGT reference sequences. Each retained sequence needed at least a six-nucleotide match to both a V gene segment and a J gene segment. Rearrangements were called productive when the CDR3 lacked stop codons and stayed in frame with V and J; all others were non-productive. CDR3 was defined according to IMGT convention as the region running from the second conserved V-encoded cysteine to the conserved J-encoded phenylalanine. The earlier analysis of 500 to 600 of the donors excluded sequences that lacked an unambiguous match to a single V gene segment. In an earlier analysis of a few hundred of the donors, a V segment was called functional when productive rearrangements were above 56.7%, and segregating when the standard deviation between donors exceeded 5%. A statistical classification framework was developed to diagnose cytomegalovirus status using the catalog of TCR beta chain sequences. In a later analysis, V and J genes were assigned by comparing TCR nucleotide sequences against IMGT/GENE-DB human TR gene sequences. The TCRdist pipeline was used in a later analysis to assign CDR3 sequences and most-parsimonious VDJ recombination scenarios. A later analysis defined each TCR beta chain by its CDR3 amino acid sequence plus V-gene family, and excluded reads lacking a unique V-gene family. In a later analysis, 450 to 600 highly shared, low-generation-probability nucleotide sequences were removed to address suspected cross-contamination and a sequencing artifact. For each public chain, a later analysis derived a clonal expansion index from normalized ranks of inferred template counts within each repertoire. In a later analysis, generation probabilities were computed with a VDJ recombination model fitted to out-of-frame rearrangements, and the resulting probabilities were checked against IGoR. In a later analysis, TCR-TCR, TCR-HLA and TCR-CMV co-occurrence was scored with hypergeometric tests, and a repertoire-size bias correction was applied to TCR pairs. In a later analysis, false discovery rates were estimated by permuting HLA or CMV assignments 20 times. In a later analysis, co-occurring TCRs were grouped using DBSCAN, with TCRdist sequence similarity added in when clustering inside HLA-allele-positive subsets. For co-occurrence clustering, repertoires with fewer than 30,000 or more than 120,000 public chains were excluded, along with roughly five repertoires with anomalous nucleotide sharing. TCRdb provides this immuneACCESS table in a form limited to in-frame rearrangements. Some clones are lacking; in checked studies, under half of them reflect an unresolved V gene, and why the rest are absent is not known. For V, J and clone size, that table is used; D and trimming come from the DNA. Within this sample are 130,000 to 150,000 clones, with 60% to 85% of them counted one time only. Approximately 6.3% of the sample goes to the ten largest clones.

The cohort was made up of about 670 healthy bone marrow donors. At the time of sampling, all cohort members were nominally healthy, though unrecorded immune exposures were likely present. The donor tested CMV seropositive and was one of the 289 seropositive cohort members. Each donor provided a peripheral blood sample, and peripheral blood mononuclear cells were used for TCR beta sequencing. The Qiagen DNeasy Blood Extraction Kit was used to extract genomic DNA from the blood cell samples. The rearrangement combines TRBV6-1 with TRBJ2-7; the D region possibly corresponds to TRBD1 (6 bases align). Material: PBMCs. This clonotype originated in a man aged 40-49 years in good health and CMV-seropositive. At the DNA level, the sequence is TGTGCCAGCAGTGAAGCAGGGGGACCCTACGAGCAGTACTTC. It encodes CASSEAGGPYEQYF.